These T cell receptor beta chains were read from a single sample in a study of shared clonotypes between healthy human individuals. Some clones are missing from TCRdb's copy, which holds only in-frame ones; the method was immunoSEQ multiplex PCR. The sample holds about 690,000 clones, 90% seen once. Sequencing was carried out using memory CD8+ T cells from PBMCs. The receptors stem from a man in his late teens or twenties in good health. Some clones in this sample may be carry-over from other donors' samples. CDR3s include the opening cysteine and the closing phenylalanine or tryptophan. The D gene is left open where the match is weak. Clone size appears in some rows only: once, few, many, or a class for an expanded clone.

j_call v_call clone_size d_call cdr3_nt cdr3_aa
TRBJ2-7 TRBV10-3 once . TGTGCCATCAGTGACGGGAGCTCCTACGAGCAGTACTTC CAISDGSSYEQYF
TRBJ2-7 TRBV11-2 . . TGTGCCAGCAGCTTAGGTACCGGGGGCGAGACCTCCTACGAGCAGTACTTC CASSLGTGGETSYEQYF
TRBJ2-7 TRBV5-6 . TRBD2 TGTGCCAGCGGGAACTACCGGACTAGCGCGGGTGGGTACGAGCAGTACTTC CASGNYRTSAGGYEQYF
TRBJ2-7 TRBV10-2 . . TGCGCCAGCAGTGCTGGACCGTCGAGCTTCTACGAGCAGTACTTC CASSAGPSSFYEQYF
TRBJ1-1 TRBV19 few TRBD1 TGTGCCAGTAGTTCCCGGACAGGGAATAGCGACACTGAAGCTTTCTTT CASSSRTGNSDTEAFF
TRBJ1-1 TRBV11-2 few . TGTGCCAGCAGCTTAGGGATGGGTTGGAACACTGAAGCTTTCTTT CASSLGMGWNTEAFF
TRBJ2-7 TRBV6-1 . TRBD2 TGTGCCAGCAGTGATTTGGGGACTAGTACCTACGAGCAGTACTTC CASSDLGTSTYEQYF
TRBJ2-2 TRBV27 . . TGTGCCAGCAGTCCCCGGATCGCGGGTACTTCCGGGGAGCTGTTTTTT CASSPRIAGTSGELFF
TRBJ2-2 TRBV18 . . TGTGCCAGCTCACCTGAGCATCGGGAGCTGTTTTTT CASSPEHRELFF
TRBJ2-3 TRBV5-1 . . TGCGCCAGCAGCTTGGCCCCCACTGGGCGGATTAGCACAGATACGCAGTATTTT CASSLAPTGRISTDTQYF
TRBJ2-6 TRBV7-2 . . TGTGCCAGCAGCCCCGTTTTCCACTCTGGGGCCAACGTCCTGACTTTC CASSPVFHSGANVLTF
TRBJ2-2 TRBV6-5 . TRBD2 TGTGCCAGCAGTTACCTGGGACTAAACACCGGGGAGCTGTTTTTT CASSYLGLNTGELFF
TRBJ2-2 TRBV27 . . TGTGCCAGCAGTTTACGTTACAGGACGAACACCGGGGAGCTGTTTTTT CASSLRYRTNTGELFF
TRBJ2-3 TRBV6-5 once . TGTGCCAGTTCCTACGGTACGCAGTATTTT CASSYGTQYF
TRBJ1-5 TRBV28 . . TGTGCCAGCACCACACATTACGATTATCAGCCCCAGCATTTT CASTTHYDYQPQHF
TRBJ2-7 TRBV15 . . TGTGCCACCAGCCCCGGAGGCGCCGAGCAGTACTTC CATSPGGAEQYF
TRBJ1-6 TRBV6-5 once . TGTGCCACCTCTCAGGGGTACAATTCACCCCTCCACTTT CATSQGYNSPLHF
TRBJ2-7 TRBV5-4 . TRBD2 TGTGCCAGCAGCTACGGGACTAGTTACTCCTACGAGCAGTACTTC CASSYGTSYSYEQYF
TRBJ2-3 TRBV6-5 . TRBD2 TGTGCCAGCAGTTACGGGAGGGCCACAGATACGCAGTATTTT CASSYGRATDTQYF
TRBJ2-7 TRBV14 once TRBD2 TGTGCCAGCAGCCAAGATAGTACTAGCGGGAAGTACGAGCAGTACTTC CASSQDSTSGKYEQYF
TRBJ2-6 TRBV27 . . TGTGCCAGCAGTTGGTTGGGGGGCGCTTTTCCTGGGGCCAACGTCCTGACTTTC CASSWLGGAFPGANVLTF
TRBJ2-3 TRBV4-1 . . TGCGCCAGCAGCCAGGGACGGTTAGCGGTGTATTTT CASSQGRLAVYF
TRBJ2-3 TRBV9 . TRBD2 TGTGCCAGCAGCGCCCCACACCCGGGACTATCTTCAGATACGCAGTATTTT CASSAPHPGLSSDTQYF
TRBJ2-5 TRBV7-9 few TRBD1 TGTGCCAGCAGCCACCGGACAGGGGGCGCAGAGACCCAGTACTTC CASSHRTGGAETQYF
TRBJ1-1 TRBV27 once . TGTGCCAGCAGTCCCCTTACAGGGCGCACTGAAGCTTTCTTT CASSPLTGRTEAFF
TRBJ2-7 TRBV30 . TRBD2 TGTGCCTGGAGTCCCGGGACTAGCGGGTGGAGCTCCTACGAGCAGTACTTC CAWSPGTSGWSSYEQYF
TRBJ2-5 TRBV7-9 . . TGTGCCAGCAGCTCTCCAGAGAACCAAGAGACCCAGTACTTC CASSSPENQETQYF
TRBJ2-1 TRBV28 . TRBD2 TGTGCCAGCACCTCTGAGCGGGAGGCAACCTACAATGAGCAGTTCTTC CASTSEREATYNEQFF
TRBJ2-7 TRBV19 . . TGTGCCAGTAGCATGACAGGTTCGGGCGAGCAGTACTTC CASSMTGSGEQYF
TRBJ1-2 TRBV21-1 few . TGTGCCAGCAGCAGGGTACCGGCTGGCTACACCTTC CASSRVPAGYTF
TRBJ2-5 TRBV28 . TRBD1 TGTGCCAGCAGGGGACAGCGGTACCAAGAGACCCAGTACTTC CASRGQRYQETQYF
TRBJ2-1 TRBV6-1 . TRBD2 TGTGCCAGCAGTGACGGGACTAGCGGGTACAATGAGCAGTTCTTC CASSDGTSGYNEQFF
TRBJ2-1 TRBV4-1 once . TGCGCCAGCAGCCAAGTGTGGGGAGCGACGGGTGAGCAGTTCTTC CASSQVWGATGEQFF
TRBJ2-7 TRBV27 . . TGTGCCAGCAGTTTAGGCGTCGGGCTAGCGTCCTACGAGCAGTACTTC CASSLGVGLASYEQYF
TRBJ2-1 TRBV9 . TRBD2 TGTGCCAGCAGCGTAGGAGTTGGGAGCGGGAGGTACAATGAGCAGTTCTTC CASSVGVGSGRYNEQFF
TRBJ1-2 TRBV7-9 . . TGTGCCAGCAGCTTAGCGCTGGGTGCTAGGAGGCACTACACCTTC CASSLALGARRHYTF
TRBJ2-7 TRBV27 . . TGTGCCAGCAGTTTATCGAGAGGTCAGGGGTACGAGCAGTACTTC CASSLSRGQGYEQYF
TRBJ2-1 TRBV6-5 . . TGTGCCAGCAGCCCGGGAAGGGCGGGATACAATGAGCAGTTCTTC CASSPGRAGYNEQFF
TRBJ2-7 TRBV28 . TRBD2 TGTGCCAGCAGGTCTAGCGGGAATTACGAGCAGTACTTC CASRSSGNYEQYF
TRBJ1-1 TRBV5-8 . TRBD1 TGTGCCAGCAGCTTGGGACCAATTTCTCGACAGGGCACTGAAGCTTTCTTT CASSLGPISRQGTEAFF
TRBJ2-2 TRBV9 once TRBD1 TGTGCCAGCAGCGCGGGACTGGGACAGGAGACCACCGGGGAGCTGTTTTTT CASSAGLGQETTGELFF
TRBJ1-1 TRBV9 . TRBD1 TGTGCCAGCAGCCCAGGACAGGAGAACACTGAAGCTTTCTTT CASSPGQENTEAFF
TRBJ1-2 TRBV11-2 once . TGTGCCAGCAGCTTAGGCCCCGGTAATGTGGCTAACTATGGCTACACCTTC CASSLGPGNVANYGYTF
TRBJ2-2 TRBV7-9 . . TGTGCCAGCAGCTTCTCGGGCACCGGGGAGCTGTTTTTT CASSFSGTGELFF
TRBJ2-7 TRBV28 . . TGTGCCAGCACGGCTTACAGCACCTACGAGCAGTACTTC CASTAYSTYEQYF
TRBJ2-5 TRBV6-1 . . TGTGCCAGCAGTGAAATTTCAGTGGGGGAAGAGACCCAGTACTTC CASSEISVGEETQYF
TRBJ2-3 TRBV5-6 . TRBD2 TGTGCCAGCAGCCTAGCGGGTTCCACCGCAGATACGCAGTATTTT CASSLAGSTADTQYF
TRBJ2-1 TRBV7-9 . . TGTGCCAGCAGCCTAGCCGCCTTGCCCAACAATGAGCAGTTCTTC CASSLAALPNNEQFF
TRBJ2-3 TRBV7-2 once TRBD2 TGTGCCAGCAGCTCCGACCCCATAGCGGGAGTTGGAGATACGCAGTATTTT CASSSDPIAGVGDTQYF
TRBJ1-1 TRBV28 . . TGTGCCAGCAGTTTTCGGGGGAACATGAACACTGAAGCTTTCTTT CASSFRGNMNTEAFF
TRBJ2-1 TRBV28 . . TGTGCCAGCACCCTGTCAGGGTCTCTTGAGCAGTTCTTC CASTLSGSLEQFF
TRBJ2-5 TRBV18 . TRBD2 TGTGCCAGCTCACCACCTCGTTCGGGAGGGGAGACCCAGTACTTC CASSPPRSGGETQYF
TRBJ2-7 TRBV27 . . TGTGCCAGCAGTTGGGCGGGAAGCTCCTACGAGCAGTACTTC CASSWAGSSYEQYF
TRBJ2-7 TRBV2 . TRBD1 TGTGCCAGCAGTTCCGGGACAGGGTCCTACGAGCAGTACTTC CASSSGTGSYEQYF
TRBJ2-7 TRBV6-5 . . TGTGCCAGCAGTCCTATCTGGGGATCCTACGAGCAGTACTTC CASSPIWGSYEQYF